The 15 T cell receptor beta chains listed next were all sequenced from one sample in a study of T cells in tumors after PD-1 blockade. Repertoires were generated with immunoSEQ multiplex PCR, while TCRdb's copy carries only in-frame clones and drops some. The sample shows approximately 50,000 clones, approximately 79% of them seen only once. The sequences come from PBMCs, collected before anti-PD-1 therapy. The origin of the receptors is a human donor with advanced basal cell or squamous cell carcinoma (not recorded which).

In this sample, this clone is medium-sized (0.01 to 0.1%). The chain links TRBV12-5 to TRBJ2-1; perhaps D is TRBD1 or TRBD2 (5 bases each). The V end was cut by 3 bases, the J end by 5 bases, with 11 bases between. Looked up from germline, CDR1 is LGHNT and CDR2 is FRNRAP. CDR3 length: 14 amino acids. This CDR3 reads CASGLGTLNNEQFF. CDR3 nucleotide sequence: TGTGCTAGTGGTTTAGGGACCCTTAACAATGAGCAGTTCTTC. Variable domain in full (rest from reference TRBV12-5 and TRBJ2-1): DARVTQTPRHKVTEMGQEVTMRCQPILGHNTVFWYRQTMMQGLELLAYFRNRAPLDDSGMPKDRFSAEMPDATLATLKIQPSEPRDSAVYFCASGLGTLNNEQFFGPGTRLTVL.

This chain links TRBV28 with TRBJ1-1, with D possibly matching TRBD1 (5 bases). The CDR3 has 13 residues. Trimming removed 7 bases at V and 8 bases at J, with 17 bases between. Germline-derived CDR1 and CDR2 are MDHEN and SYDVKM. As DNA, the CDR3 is TGTGCCAGCACTCCGCTGGGGGGGTGGGAAGCTTTCTTT. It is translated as CASTPLGGWEAFF. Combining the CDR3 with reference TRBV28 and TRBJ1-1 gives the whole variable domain DVKVTQSSRYLVKRTGEKVFLECVQDMDHENMFWYRQDPGLGLRLIYFSYDVKMKEKGDIPEGYSVSREKKERFSLILESASTNQTSMYLCASTPLGGWEAFFGQGTRLTVV.

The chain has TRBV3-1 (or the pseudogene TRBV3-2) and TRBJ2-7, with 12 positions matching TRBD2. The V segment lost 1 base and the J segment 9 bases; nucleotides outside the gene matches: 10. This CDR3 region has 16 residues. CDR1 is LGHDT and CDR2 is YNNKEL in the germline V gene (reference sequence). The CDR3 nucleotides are TGTGCCAGCAGCCAAGCGGGGACTAGCGGGCGGTCTGGGCAGTACTTC. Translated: CASSQAGTSGRSGQYF.

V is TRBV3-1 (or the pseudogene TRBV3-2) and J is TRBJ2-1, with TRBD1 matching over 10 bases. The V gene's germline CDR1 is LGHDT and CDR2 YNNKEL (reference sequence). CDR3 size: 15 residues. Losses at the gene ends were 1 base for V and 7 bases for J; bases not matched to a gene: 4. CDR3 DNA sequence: TGTGCCAGCAGCCAAGGACAGGGGGCTATGAATGAGCAGTTCTTC. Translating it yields CASSQGQGAMNEQFF.

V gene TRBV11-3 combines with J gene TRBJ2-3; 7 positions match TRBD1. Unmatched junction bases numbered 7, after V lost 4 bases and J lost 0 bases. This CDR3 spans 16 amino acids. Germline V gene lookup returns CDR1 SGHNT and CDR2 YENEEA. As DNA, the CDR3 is TGTGCCAGCAGCTCTAGACTGGGACAGAGCACAGATACGCAGTATTTT. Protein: CASSSRLGQSTDTQYF.

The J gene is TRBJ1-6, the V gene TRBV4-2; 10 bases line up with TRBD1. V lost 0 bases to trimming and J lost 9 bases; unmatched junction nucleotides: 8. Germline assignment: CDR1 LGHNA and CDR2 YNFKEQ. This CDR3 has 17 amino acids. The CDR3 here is CASSQDIRTGGTSPLHF. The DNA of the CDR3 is TGTGCCAGCAGCCAAGATATTAGGACAGGGGGTACTTCACCCCTCCACTTT.

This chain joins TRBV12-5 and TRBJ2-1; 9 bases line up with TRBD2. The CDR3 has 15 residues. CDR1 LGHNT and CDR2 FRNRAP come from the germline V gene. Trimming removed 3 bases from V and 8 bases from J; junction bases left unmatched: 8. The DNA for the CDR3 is TGTGCTAGTGGTTTTGTTCGGACTAGCGTGTATGAGCAGTTCTTC. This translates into CASGFVRTSVYEQFF.

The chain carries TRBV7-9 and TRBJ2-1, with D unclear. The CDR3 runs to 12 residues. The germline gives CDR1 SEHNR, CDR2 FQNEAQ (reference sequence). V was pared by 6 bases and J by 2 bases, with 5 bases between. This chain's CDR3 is CASSSTYNEQFF. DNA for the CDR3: TGTGCCAGCAGTTCCACCTACAATGAGCAGTTCTTC.

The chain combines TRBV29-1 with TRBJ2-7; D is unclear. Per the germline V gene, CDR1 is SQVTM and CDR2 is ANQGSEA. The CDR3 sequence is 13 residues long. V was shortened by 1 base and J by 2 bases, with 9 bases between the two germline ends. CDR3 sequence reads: CSVEGGKTYEQYF. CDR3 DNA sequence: TGCAGCGTTGAAGGTGGCAAAACCTACGAGCAGTACTTC.

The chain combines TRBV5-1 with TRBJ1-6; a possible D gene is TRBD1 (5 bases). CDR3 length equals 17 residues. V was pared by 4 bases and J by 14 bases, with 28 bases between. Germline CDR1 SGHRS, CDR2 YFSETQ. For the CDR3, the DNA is TGCGCCAGCAGCGCCGAAGTAGTGGGTCAGGGTGCTTTCACCCTCCACTTT. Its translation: CASSAEVVGQGAFTLHF. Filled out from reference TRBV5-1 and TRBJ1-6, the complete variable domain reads KAGVTQTPRYLIKTRGQQVTLSCSPISGHRSVSWYQQTPGQGLQFLFEYFSETQRNKGNFPGRFSGRQFSNSRSEMNVSTLELGDSALYLCASSAEVVGQGAFTLHFGNGTRLTVT.

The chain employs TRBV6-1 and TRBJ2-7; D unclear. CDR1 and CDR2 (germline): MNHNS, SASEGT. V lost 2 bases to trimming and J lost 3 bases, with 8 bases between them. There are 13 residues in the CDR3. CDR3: CASSEYSVYEQYF. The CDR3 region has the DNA TGTGCCAGCAGTGAATACAGTGTCTACGAGCAGTACTTC.

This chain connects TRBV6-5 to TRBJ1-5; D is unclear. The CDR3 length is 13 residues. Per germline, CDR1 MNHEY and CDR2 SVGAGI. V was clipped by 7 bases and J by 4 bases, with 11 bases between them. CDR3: CASIRGKNQPQHF. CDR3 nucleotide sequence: TGTGCCAGCATCCGAGGGAAAAATCAGCCCCAGCATTTT.

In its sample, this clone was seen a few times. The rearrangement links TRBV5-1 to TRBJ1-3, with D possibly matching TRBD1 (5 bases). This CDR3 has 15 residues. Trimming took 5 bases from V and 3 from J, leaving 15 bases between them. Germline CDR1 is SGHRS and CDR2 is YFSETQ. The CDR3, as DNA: TGCGCCAGCAGACCAGTCAGGGATAGTGGAAACACCATATATTTT. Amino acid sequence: CASRPVRDSGNTIYF.

This chain's CDR3 is CASLPINLALANNQPQHF. CDR3 sequence (DNA): TGTGCCAGCCTCCCAATTAATTTGGCCTTAGCAAATAATCAGCCCCAGCATTTT. This chain links TRBV28 with TRBJ1-5; no reliable D call. The CDR3 loop spans 18 amino acids. Trimming shortened V by 8 bases and J by 4 bases, and 27 bases separated the two germline ends. Germline V gives CDR1 MDHEN, CDR2 SYDVKM.

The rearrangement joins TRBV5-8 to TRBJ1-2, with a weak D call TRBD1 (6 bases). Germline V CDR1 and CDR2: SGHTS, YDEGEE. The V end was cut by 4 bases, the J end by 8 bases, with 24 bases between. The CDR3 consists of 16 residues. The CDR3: CASSAVIARDNMGYTF. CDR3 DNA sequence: TGTGCCAGCAGCGCGGTCATTGCCAGGGACAATATGGGCTACACCTTC.